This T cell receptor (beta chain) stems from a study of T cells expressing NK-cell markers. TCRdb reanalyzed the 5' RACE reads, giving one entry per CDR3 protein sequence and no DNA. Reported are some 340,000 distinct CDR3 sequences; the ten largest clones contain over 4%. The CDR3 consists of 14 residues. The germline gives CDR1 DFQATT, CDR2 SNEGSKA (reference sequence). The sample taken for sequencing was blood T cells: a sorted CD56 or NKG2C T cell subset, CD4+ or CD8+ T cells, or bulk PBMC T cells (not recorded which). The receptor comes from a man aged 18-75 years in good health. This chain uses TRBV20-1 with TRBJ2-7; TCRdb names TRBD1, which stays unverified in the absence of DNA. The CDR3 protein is CSARGQGMTYEQYF.